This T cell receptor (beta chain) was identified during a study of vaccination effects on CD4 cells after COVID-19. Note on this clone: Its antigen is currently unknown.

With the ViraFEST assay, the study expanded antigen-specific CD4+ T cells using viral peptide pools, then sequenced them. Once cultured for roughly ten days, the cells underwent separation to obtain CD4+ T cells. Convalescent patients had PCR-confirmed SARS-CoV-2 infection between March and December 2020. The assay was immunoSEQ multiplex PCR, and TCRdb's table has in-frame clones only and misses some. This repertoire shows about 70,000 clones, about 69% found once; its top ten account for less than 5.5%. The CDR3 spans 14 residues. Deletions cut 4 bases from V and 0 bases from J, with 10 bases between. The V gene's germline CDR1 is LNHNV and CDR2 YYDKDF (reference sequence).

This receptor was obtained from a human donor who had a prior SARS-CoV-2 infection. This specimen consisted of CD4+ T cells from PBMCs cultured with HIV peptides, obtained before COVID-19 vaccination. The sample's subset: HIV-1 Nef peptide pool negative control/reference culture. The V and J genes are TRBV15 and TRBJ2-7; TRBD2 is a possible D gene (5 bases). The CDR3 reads CATSNGLRSYEQYF. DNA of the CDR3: TGTGCCACCAGCAATGGACTCCGCTCCTACGAGCAGTACTTC.